This record looks at one T cell receptor beta chain sequence and its context. The antigen is unknown. TCRdb ran MiXCR on the reads and lists one entry per CDR3 protein. The sample records about 920,000 distinct CDR3 sequences, approximately 31% being singletons. The CDR3 covers 10 residues. The ends were cut back, 4 bases at V and 4 bases at J, with 2 bases in the middle. Germline CDR1 reads SNHLY; CDR2 reads FYNNEI. The source of the sample is a study of T cell repertoires in cytomegalovirus infection. V usage is TRBV2 and J usage is TRBJ2-7; no firm D call. This specimen consisted of cultured CD8+ T cells from PBMCs, obtained from culture after CMV antigen stimulation. The receptor was derived from a human donor in good health (CMV status not recorded). Some clones in this sample may be carry-over from other donors' samples. The CDR3 DNA reads TGTGCCAGCAGTGGATACGAGCAGTACGTC. Protein: CASSGYEQYV.